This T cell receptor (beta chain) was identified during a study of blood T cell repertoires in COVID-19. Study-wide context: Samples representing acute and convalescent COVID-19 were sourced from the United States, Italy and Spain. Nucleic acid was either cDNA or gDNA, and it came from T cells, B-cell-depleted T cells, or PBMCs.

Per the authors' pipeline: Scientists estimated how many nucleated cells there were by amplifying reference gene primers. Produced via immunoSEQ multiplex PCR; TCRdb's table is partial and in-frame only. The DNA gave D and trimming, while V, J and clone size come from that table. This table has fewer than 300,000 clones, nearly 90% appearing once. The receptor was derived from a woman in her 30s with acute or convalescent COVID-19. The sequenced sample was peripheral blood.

Written as DNA, the CDR3 is TGTGCCAGCAGGGTCGACAGGGCTGGCGGCTACACCTTC. Translated: CASRVDRAGGYTF. The chain employs TRBV7-3 and TRBJ1-2; 7 bases agree with TRBD1. Germline trimming cut 6 bases from V and 8 bases from J; bases unmatched to any gene: 9. The germline V gene has CDR1 SGHTA and CDR2 FQGTGA. CDR3 size: 13 residues. Complete variable domain (other parts from reference TRBV7-3 and TRBJ1-2): GAGVSQTPSNKVTEKGKYVELRCDPISGHTALYWYRQSLGQGPEFLIYFQGTGAADDSGLPNDRFFAVRPEGSVSTLKIQRTERGDSAVYLCASRVDRAGGYTFGSGTRLTVV.